The 23 T cell receptor beta chains below were found in one sample sequenced in a study of blood T cell repertoires in COVID-19 (dated by TCRdb to the early 2020s). Library preparation employed the immunoSEQ multiplex PCR assay. The clones in this table, taken by TCRdb from immuneACCESS, are in-frame only. Not every clone is retained; where verified, under half of the shortfall comes from an unresolved V gene, and the cause of the rest is unknown. The sample table holds 100,000 to 150,000 clones, of which around 89% were seen once. The ten largest clonotypes hold 18% of the sample. Sequencing was carried out using peripheral blood. The receptors were gathered from a man between 45 and 60 years old with active or convalescent COVID-19.

V and J are TRBV5-1 and TRBJ1-2; maybe TRBD1 (5 bases). V dropped 2 bases and J dropped 4 bases, with 12 bases sitting between them. The length of the CDR3 is 14 residues. Germline V gene sequence: CDR1 SGHRS, CDR2 YFSETQ. CDR3 residues: CASSFNGQSYGYTF. CDR3 nucleotide sequence: TGCGCCAGCAGCTTTAACGGACAAAGCTATGGCTACACCTTC.

The chain has TRBV3-1 (or the pseudogene TRBV3-2) and TRBJ1-2, with 7 bases lining up with TRBD1. The CDR3 length is 16 residues. Germline V CDR1 and CDR2: LGHDT, YNNKEL (reference sequence). J lost 7 bases, V lost 1 base, and 12 bases had no gene match. The CDR3 loop reads CASSQARDRGLRGYTF. DNA for the CDR3: TGTGCCAGCAGCCAAGCCCGGGACAGAGGCCTACGTGGCTACACCTTC.

The chain recombines TRBV10-3 with TRBJ2-7; 10 bases match TRBD2. V gave up 9 bases and J gave up 9 bases; unmatched junction bases: 20. The CDR3 totals 16 residues. Germline V CDR1 and CDR2: ENHRY, SYGVKD. Here the CDR3 reads CAIQTEGLAGGGGQYF. The CDR3 DNA follows: TGTGCCATACAAACAGAAGGGTTAGCGGGAGGTGGCGGGCAGTACTTC.

The rearrangement joins TRBV28 to TRBJ1-6; D unresolved. This CDR3 has 16 amino acids. V was clipped by 3 bases and J by 7 bases, with 16 bases between them. The V gene's germline CDR1 is MDHEN and CDR2 SYDVKM. CDR3: CASSFSGSLQNSPLHF. CDR3 nucleotides: TGTGCCAGCAGTTTCTCGGGGTCATTGCAGAATTCACCCCTCCACTTT.

This clone was detected once. V and J are TRBV21-1 and TRBJ2-7; TRBD1 is taken as the D call from the table, unchecked against the DNA. TRBV21-1 is an annotated pseudogene. CDR3 size: 21 residues. The CDR3 region has the DNA TGTGCCAGCAGCAAAGTCTTGGGGGACAGCGGCCTACCTAGCCTATCCTACGAGCAGTACTTC. This sequence encodes CASSKVLGDSGLPSLSYEQYF.

This chain uses TRBV12-5 with TRBJ2-1; D is perhaps TRBD1 (6 bases). This CDR3 comprises 11 residues. CDR1 is LGHNT, CDR2 FRNRAP, per germline. Trimming stripped 0 bases from V and 13 bases from J, with 7 bases between. The chain's CDR3 is CASGLVQGQFF. CDR3 coding DNA: TGTGCTAGTGGTTTGGTACAGGGACAGTTCTTC.

The chain carries TRBV19 and TRBJ1-5; 8 bases agree with TRBD1. The CDR3 loop spans 13 amino acids. J was trimmed by 5 bases and V by 8 bases; bases with no gene match: 5. Germline CDR1 is LNHDA and CDR2 is SQIVND (reference sequence). The CDR3: CASGEQGDQPQHF. The DNA of the CDR3 is TGTGCCAGTGGGGAACAGGGGGATCAGCCCCAGCATTTT.

The CDR3 nucleotides are TGTGCCAGCAGTGAAGCTTCGAGGCAAGCTGGAAACACCATATATTTT. It is translated as CASSEASRQAGNTIYF. The V call is TRBV6-1, the J call TRBJ1-3; D gene unclear. The CDR3 loop spans 16 amino acids. Per germline, CDR1 MNHNS and CDR2 SASEGT. The germline V and J ends were trimmed by 0 bases and 2 bases, with 11 bases remaining between them.

The rearrangement links TRBV3-1 (or the pseudogene TRBV3-2) to TRBJ2-3, with D uncertain. V was clipped by 0 bases and J by 2 bases, with 6 bases between them. The CDR3 has 14 residues. The germline CDR1 and CDR2 sequences are LGHDT and YNNKEL (reference sequence). The CDR3 DNA is TGTGCCAGCAGCCAAGAAGCAAACACAGATACGCAGTATTTT. This encodes CASSQEANTDTQYF.

The chain combines TRBV30 with TRBJ1-6; 7 nucleotides match TRBD1. This CDR3 is 14 amino acids long. From germline, CDR1 is GTSNPN and CDR2 SVGIG (reference sequence). J lost 11 bases, V lost 2 bases, and 9 bases had no gene match. CDR3 DNA: TGTGCCTGGAGTCCTTCACAGGGGAGTCCACCCCTCCACTTT. Protein: CAWSPSQGSPPLHF.

This clone was found once. V is TRBV28 and J is TRBJ2-7; no firm D call. V was trimmed by 5 bases and J by 2 bases, leaving 10 bases between them. There are 13 residues in the CDR3. Germline V gene sequence: CDR1 MDHEN, CDR2 SYDVKM. CDR3 DNA: TGTGCCAGCAGTCCTCCTCTTACCTACGAGCAGTACTTC. Its protein product is CASSPPLTYEQYF.

This rearrangement joins TRBV6-5 to TRBJ2-5, with D hard to call. The CDR3 has 12 amino acids. V was cut by 11 bases and J by 4 bases, with 14 bases left in between. The V gene's germline CDR1 is MNHEY and CDR2 SVGAGI. CDR3 sequence (DNA): TGTGCCGCCGGAGTGTTGGGAGAGACCCAGTACTTC. It translates to CAAGVLGETQYF.

The CDR3 sequence: CASRYSGANVLTF. The CDR3 coding sequence is TGTGCCAGCAGGTATTCTGGGGCCAACGTCCTGACTTTC. This chain connects TRBV6-5 to TRBJ2-6; D not resolved. CDR1 is MNHEY, CDR2 SVGAGI, per germline. V was shortened by 6 bases and J by 1 base, with 4 bases between the two germline ends. CDR3 length equals 13 residues.

The chain employs TRBV10-1 and TRBJ1-2; perhaps TRBD1 as D (5 bases). Germline-derived CDR1 and CDR2 are WNHNN and SYGVQD (reference sequence). The V end lost 4 bases, the J end lost 4 bases, and 7 bases lay between the germline ends. This CDR3 has 12 residues. The CDR3, as DNA: TGCGCCAGCAGTGCCGACAGCTATGGCTACACCTTC. Its translation: CASSADSYGYTF.

This clone was found once. The J gene is TRBJ1-6, the V gene TRBV23-1; 8 bases map to TRBD1. Being an ORF, TRBV23-1 has a function that is uncertain. The J segment lost 7 bases and the V segment lost 0 bases, leaving 8 bases of the junction unmatched. CDR3 size: 17 residues. CDR3 in DNA: TGCGCCAGCAGTCAATCGAGTCGGACAGGGAGCAATTCACCCCTCCACTTT. Its translation: CASSQSSRTGSNSPLHF.

The V gene is TRBV11-2, the J gene TRBJ2-1; 8 nucleotides align to TRBD2. The CDR3 has 14 amino acids. CDR1 and CDR2 (germline): SGHAT, FQNNGV. V dropped 1 base and J dropped 4; count of bases not matched to a gene: 0. The CDR3 DNA sequence: TGTGCCAGCAGCTTAGCGGGAGGGTACAATGAGCAGTTCTTC. It translates to CASSLAGGYNEQFF.

The CDR3 protein is CASSADRGTTDTQYF. The CDR3 DNA is TGTGCCAGCAGTGCCGACAGGGGGACCACAGATACGCAGTATTTT. The V gene is TRBV2, the J gene TRBJ2-3, with 9 nucleotides matching TRBD1. The CDR3 is made up of 15 amino acids. Trimming cost V 4 bases and J 2 bases; bases outside gene matches: 4. Germline V gene data show CDR1 as SNHLY and CDR2 as FYNNEI. Supplemented by reference TRBV2 and TRBJ2-3, the full variable domain reads EPEVTQTPSHQVTQMGQEVILRCVPISNHLYFYWYRQILGQKVEFLVSFYNNEISEKSEIFDDQFSVERPDGSNFTLKIRSTKLEDSAMYFCASSADRGTTDTQYFGPGTRLTVL.

The V and J genes are TRBV24-1 and TRBJ2-3; 7 bases are shared with TRBD1. CDR1 and CDR2 from the germline V gene are KGHDR and SFDVKD. With 1 base clipped from V and 1 base from J, the junction kept 4 bases outside the gene matches. This CDR3 has 16 residues. The CDR3 here is CATSDFVGGRTDTQYF. In DNA form, the CDR3 reads TGTGCCACCAGTGATTTTGTAGGGGGCCGCACAGATACGCAGTATTTT.

V usage is TRBV7-2 and J usage is TRBJ2-3; 8 bases line up with TRBD2. The CDR3 spans 16 residues. Trimming took 5 bases from V and 1 from J; bases not matched to a gene: 8. The germline V gene encodes CDR1 SGHTA and CDR2 FQGNSA. CDR3 loop: CASSPEARGGTDTQYF. The CDR3 bases are TGTGCCAGCAGCCCCGAGGCGCGGGGGGGCACAGATACGCAGTATTTT.

The chain carries TRBV15 and TRBJ2-3; TRBD2 aligns across 7 bases. V lost 4 bases, J lost 1 base, and 11 bases stayed unmatched. This CDR3 contains 17 residues. Germline V gives CDR1 LNHNV, CDR2 YYDKDF (reference sequence). CDR3 in DNA: TGTGCCACCAGCACCCGTCTTCCGGCGGGGGGCACAGATACGCAGTATTTT. Translation gives CATSTRLPAGGTDTQYF.

The chain joins TRBV5-1 to TRBJ2-1; no clear D. Trimming stripped 0 bases from V and 7 bases from J, with 14 bases between. Germline loops: CDR1 SGHRS, CDR2 YFSETQ. The CDR3 is 15 amino acids. The CDR3 loop reads CASSLGTPSSNEQFF. In DNA, the CDR3 is TGCGCCAGCAGCTTGGGAACCCCTAGTTCAAATGAGCAGTTCTTC.

V and J are TRBV12-5 and TRBJ2-3; the match to TRBD1 covers 8 bases. Germline V gene data show CDR1 as LGHNT and CDR2 as FRNRAP. With 7 bases clipped from V and 3 bases from J, the junction kept 6 bases outside the gene matches. The CDR3 is 14 residues long. The CDR3 nucleotides are TGTGCTAGTGCCGTACAGGGGGGAACAGATACGCAGTATTTT. Its translation: CASAVQGGTDTQYF.

This CDR3 is CASSPVGGVSQYF. DNA of the CDR3: TGTGCCAGCAGTCCAGTCGGCGGGGTTTCGCAGTATTTT. V gene TRBV12-3 or TRBV12-4 combines with J gene TRBJ2-3; D is perhaps TRBD2 (6 bases). The CDR3 is 13 residues long. Trimming removed 5 bases from V and 10 bases from J, with 16 bases in between.